The 2 T cell receptor beta chains reported below all come from one sample, sequenced in a study of memory CD4+ T cells and cytomegalovirus serostatus. The table came from immunoSEQ multiplex PCR; TCRdb's copy has only in-frame clones and leaves some out. Here the sample spans about 58,000 clones, 82% being singletons. The sort gate was single viable CD3+CD4+CD8-CD45RO+ cells for memory CD4+ T cells. The specimen was memory CD4+ T cells from blood. These receptors all stem from an adult in good health and CMV-seronegative. Some clones in this sample may be carry-over from other donors' samples.

V gene TRBV28 combines with J gene TRBJ2-4; no firm D call. Trimming took off 4 bases at V and 6 bases at J, with 13 bases between the two ends. The CDR3 covers 14 residues. Germline assignment: CDR1 MDHEN and CDR2 SYDVKM. This chain's CDR3 is CASSSTTVPNIQYF. Written as DNA, the CDR3 is TGTGCCAGCAGTTCGACGACTGTACCAAACATTCAGTACTTC.

This chain connects TRBV4-2 to TRBJ2-1, with D possibly being TRBD1 (7 bases). The CDR3 runs to 12 residues. With 5 bases removed from V and 7 bases from J, the gap between germline ends came to 9 bases. Germline V gene sequence: CDR1 LGHNA, CDR2 YNFKEQ. As DNA, the CDR3 is TGTGCCAGCAGCTCAGGGGGGAATGAGCAGTTCTTC. Its protein is CASSSGGNEQFF.